Shown below are 30 T cell receptor beta chains from a single sample sequenced in a study of blood T cell repertoires in COVID-19. Using immunoSEQ multiplex PCR, the repertoire was profiled, and TCRdb retains in-frame clones only, with some absent. This table has about 190,000 clones, less than 85% appearing once. Material: peripheral blood. All receptors come from a woman between 50 and 59 years old with acute or convalescent COVID-19.

The J gene is TRBJ2-3, the V gene TRBV6-5, with TRBD2 identical over 8 bases. The germline V gene has CDR1 MNHEY and CDR2 SVGAGI. Losses at the gene ends were 8 bases for V and 3 bases for J; bases not matched to a gene: 4. The CDR3 is made up of 13 amino acids. The DNA of the CDR3 is TGTGCCAGCCGAGCGGGAGTAACAGATACGCAGTATTTT. Its protein is CASRAGVTDTQYF.

The chain links TRBV6-2 or TRBV6-3 to TRBJ1-2; a possible D gene is TRBD1 (6 bases). With 6 bases removed from V and 7 bases from J, the gap between germline ends came to 15 bases. The germline V gene has CDR1 MNHEY and CDR2 SVGEGT. This CDR3 has 13 amino acids. In DNA form, the CDR3 reads TGTGCCAGCAGCCCAACAGGGTTTCTTGGCTACACCTTC. This translates into CASSPTGFLGYTF.

The J gene is TRBJ1-1, the V gene TRBV5-1; possibly TRBD1 for D (6 bases). Trimming removed 7 bases at V and 5 bases at J, with 21 bases between. Germline CDR1 SGHRS, CDR2 YFSETQ. The CDR3 loop spans 15 amino acids. CDR3 nucleotides: TGCGCCAGCGGAGGGGGGAGGGTTCTGGGAACTGAAGCTTTCTTT. Translation: CASGGGRVLGTEAFF.

V is TRBV28 and J is TRBJ2-1; D gene unclear. Germline V CDR1 and CDR2: MDHEN, SYDVKM. V was trimmed by 6 bases and J by 8 bases, leaving 17 bases between them. This CDR3 has 14 residues. CDR3 sequence reads: CASRPPALWDEQFF. The CDR3 DNA reads as TGTGCCAGCAGACCACCAGCGCTTTGGGATGAGCAGTTCTTC.

The rearrangement uses TRBV5-5 and TRBJ1-4; D is perhaps TRBD1 (6 bases). The CDR3 contains 14 residues. With 4 bases removed from V and 5 bases from J, the gap between germline ends came to 12 bases. Germline CDR1 SGHKS, CDR2 YYEKEE (reference sequence). The CDR3 spells CASSQGMANEKLFF. CDR3 nucleotides: TGTGCCAGCAGCCAGGGGATGGCCAATGAAAAACTGTTTTTT.

To note about this clone: The junction does not match germline at one end; this may be a read error. This chain connects TRBV7-7 to TRBJ2-1; 9 bases are a match to TRBD2. The CDR3 contains 14 residues. Germline CDR1 and CDR2: SSHAT and FNYEAQ (reference sequence). The CDR3 reads CASSLAGGRTEQFF. In nucleotides, the CDR3 is TGTGCTAGCAGCTTGGCGGGGGGGCGGACTGAGCAGTTCTTC.

The rearrangement uses TRBV11-3 and TRBJ2-7; possible D gene TRBD2, 6 bases. The CDR3 consists of 13 residues. Per germline, CDR1 SGHNT and CDR2 YENEEA. The ends were cut back, 1 base at V and 5 bases at J, with 9 bases in the middle. The CDR3 protein is CASSLGGANEQYF. For the CDR3, the DNA is TGTGCCAGCAGCTTAGGCGGGGCGAACGAGCAGTACTTC.

A single count supports this clone. The V call is TRBV9, the J call TRBJ2-1; the D gene is possibly TRBD1 (6 bases). CDR3 length: 14 residues. The V end lost 7 bases, the J end lost 9 bases, and 20 bases lay between the germline ends. CDR1 is SGDLS, CDR2 YYNGEE, per germline. This chain's CDR3 is CASAAPRGRGEQFF. The CDR3 bases are TGTGCCAGCGCTGCCCCTAGGGGGAGAGGTGAGCAGTTCTTC. The complete variable domain, with remaining parts taken from reference TRBV9 and TRBJ2-1, reads DSGVTQTPKHLITATGQRVTLRCSPRSGDLSVYWYQQSLDQGLQFLIQYYNGEERAKGNILERFSAQQFPDLHSELNLSSLELGDSALYFCASAAPRGRGEQFFGPGTRLTVL.

The chain recombines TRBV6-2 or TRBV6-3 with TRBJ1-1; a possible D gene is TRBD1 (5 bases). From germline, CDR1 is MNHEY and CDR2 SVGEGT. This CDR3 spans 14 amino acids. The germline V and J ends were trimmed by 2 bases and 4 bases, with 11 bases remaining between them. In DNA, the CDR3 is TGTGCCAGCAGTTACGGGGCAGTAAGCACTGAAGCTTTCTTT. Translating gives CASSYGAVSTEAFF.

The chain carries TRBV15 and TRBJ1-5, with D unresolved. CDR1 and CDR2 from the germline V gene are LNHNV and YYDKDF (reference sequence). The CDR3 sequence is 14 residues long. V was pared by 4 bases and J by 2 bases, with 9 bases between. In DNA, the CDR3 is TGTGCCACCAGCACACGCGGCGGCAATCAGCCCCAGCATTTT. Translated, it gives CATSTRGGNQPQHF. Full variable domain (remainder filled in from reference TRBV15 and TRBJ1-5): DAMVIQNPRYQVTQFGKPVTLSCSQTLNHNVMYWYQQKSSQAPKLLFHYYDKDFNNEADTPDNFQSRRPNTSFCFLDIRSPGLGDTAMYLCATSTRGGNQPQHFGDGTRLSIL.

This clone was found once. The V gene is TRBV5-1, the J gene TRBJ2-3, with 7 nucleotides matching TRBD2. The junction had 4 bases not matched to a gene; V was cut back by 6 bases and J by 3 bases. Per the germline V gene, CDR1 is SGHRS and CDR2 is YFSETQ. This CDR3 is 13 amino acids long. CDR3 in amino acids: CASNAGATDTQYF. Here the CDR3 DNA reads TGCGCCAGCAATGCGGGAGCAACAGATACGCAGTATTTT.

V usage is TRBV5-6 and J usage is TRBJ2-5; weak D call: TRBD2 (6 bases). Germline V gives CDR1 SGHDT, CDR2 YYEEEE. The length of the CDR3 is 19 residues. The V end was cut by 0 bases, the J end by 4 bases, with 25 bases between. CDR3 sequence: CASSLEGPGTSSWGETQYF. As DNA, the CDR3 is TGTGCCAGCAGCTTGGAGGGCCCCGGGACTTCCTCCTGGGGAGAGACCCAGTACTTC.

Ten or more counts support this clone. The chain has TRBV5-8 and TRBJ2-3; D is perhaps TRBD1 (6 bases). The CDR3 is 14 amino acids. The germline V gene has CDR1 SGHTS and CDR2 YDEGEE. V lost 4 bases to trimming and J lost 6 bases, with 15 bases between them. The CDR3 DNA is TGTGCCAGCAGCAGGAGAACAGGGTTGGATACGCAGTATTTT. Residues: CASSRRTGLDTQYF. The full variable domain, its missing parts supplied by reference TRBV5-8 and TRBJ2-3, is EAGVTQSPTHLIKTRGQQATLRCSPISGHTSVYWYQQALGLGLQFLLWYDEGEERNRGNFPPRFSGRQFPNYSSELNVNALELEDSALYLCASSRRTGLDTQYFGPGTRLTVL.

V and J are TRBV19 and TRBJ2-7; 15 nucleotides line up with TRBD2. CDR3 size: 16 residues. V trimming: 6 bases; J trimming: 5 bases; junction bases outside the gene matches: 8. Per germline, CDR1 LNHDA and CDR2 SQIVND (reference sequence). The CDR3 region is CASSGGLAGGSDEQYF. The DNA for the CDR3 is TGTGCCAGTAGCGGGGGACTAGCGGGAGGTTCTGACGAGCAGTACTTC.

The V call is TRBV6-5, the J call TRBJ2-1; D perhaps matches TRBD1 (6 bases). Germline CDR1 is MNHEY and CDR2 is SVGAGI. CDR3 length: 13 residues. The V and J ends lost 6 bases and 10 bases respectively, with 16 bases between them. This CDR3 reads CASRFGGSREQFF. DNA of the CDR3: TGTGCCAGCAGATTTGGGGGCTCAAGAGAGCAGTTCTTC.

The V and J genes are TRBV15 and TRBJ2-1; TRBD2 aligns across 11 bases. Trimming took 1 base from V and 8 from J; bases not matched to a gene: 4. The germline V gene encodes CDR1 LNHNV and CDR2 YYDKDF (reference sequence). CDR3 length: 15 residues. The CDR3 protein is CATSRVAGGPDEQFF. CDR3 coding DNA: TGTGCCACCAGCAGAGTAGCGGGGGGGCCCGATGAGCAGTTCTTC. The full variable domain, rest sourced from reference TRBV15 and TRBJ2-1, is DAMVIQNPRYQVTQFGKPVTLSCSQTLNHNVMYWYQQKSSQAPKLLFHYYDKDFNNEADTPDNFQSRRPNTSFCFLDIRSPGLGDTAMYLCATSRVAGGPDEQFFGPGTRLTVL.

The V and J genes are TRBV5-1 and TRBJ2-5, with TRBD2 identical over 11 bases. The CDR3 extends over 16 amino acids. Germline CDR1 reads SGHRS; CDR2 reads YFSETQ. V lost 5 bases, J lost 2 bases, and 8 bases stayed unmatched. CDR3 residues: CASRSTSGRVQETQYF. The DNA of the CDR3 is TGCGCCAGCAGATCTACTAGCGGGAGAGTGCAAGAGACCCAGTACTTC.

The chain couples TRBV9 to TRBJ1-1; D possibly corresponds to TRBD1 (5 bases). V was clipped by 3 bases and J by 1 base, with 10 bases between them. Germline-derived CDR1 and CDR2 are SGDLS and YYNGEE. This CDR3 contains 14 residues. For the CDR3, the DNA is TGTGCCAGCAGCGCCTCCGGGGGGAACACTGAAGCTTTCTTT. This sequence encodes CASSASGGNTEAFF.

This sequence joins TRBV11-2 and TRBJ1-2, with a weak D call TRBD1 (5 bases). V gave up 5 bases and J gave up 6 bases, with 10 bases separating them. From germline, CDR1 is SGHAT and CDR2 FQNNGV. The CDR3 sequence is 12 residues long. The CDR3 region is CASSPRANGYTF. CDR3 sequence (DNA): TGTGCCAGCAGCCCCAGGGCGAATGGCTACACCTTC.

The chain is built from TRBV9 and TRBJ2-3, with TRBD2 matching 14 bases. J lost 0 bases, V lost 3 bases, and 3 bases had no gene match. Germline CDR1 is SGDLS and CDR2 is YYNGEE. The CDR3 spans 17 residues. CDR3 nucleotides: TGTGCCAGCAGCGCTGGACTAGCGGGAGGTAGCACAGATACGCAGTATTTT. Translating it yields CASSAGLAGGSTDTQYF.

Here the CDR3 reads CASSLWDRGEAFF. For the CDR3, the DNA is TGTGCCAGCAGTCTATGGGACAGGGGTGAAGCTTTCTTT. The chain links TRBV27 to TRBJ1-1, with 10 nucleotides matching TRBD1. CDR1 and CDR2 from the germline V gene are MNHEY and SMNVEV (reference sequence). After removal of 5 bases from V and 7 bases from J, the junction contained 4 bases not matched to a gene. This CDR3 comprises 13 residues.

The chain has TRBV27 and TRBJ2-2; tentatively, D is TRBD2 (6 bases). The CDR3 runs 16 residues. The V gene's germline CDR1 is MNHEY and CDR2 SMNVEV (reference sequence). V shed 5 bases and J shed 2 bases, with 15 bases lying between them. The CDR3 loop reads CASSLGTLLNTGELFF. CDR3 nucleotides: TGTGCCAGCAGTCTAGGGACTCTTTTAAACACCGGGGAGCTGTTTTTT.

This chain connects TRBV5-1 to TRBJ1-2, with TRBD1 identical over 8 bases. The trim removed 1 base at V and 1 base at J, leaving 6 bases unmatched. The CDR3 totals 16 residues. Germline V gene data show CDR1 as SGHRS and CDR2 as YFSETQ. CDR3 nucleotides: TGCGCCAGCAGCTTGCTGCAGGGGGCCGGTAACTATGGCTACACCTTC. This encodes CASSLLQGAGNYGYTF.

V and J are TRBV28 and TRBJ2-1; 9 bases agree with TRBD2. CDR3 length: 16 residues. Trimming removed 0 bases from V and 6 bases from J; junction bases left unmatched: 6. Germline assignment: CDR1 MDHEN and CDR2 SYDVKM. The CDR3 DNA reads TGTGCCAGCAGTTTATGGGTAGCGGGAGAATCCAATGAGCAGTTCTTC. Protein: CASSLWVAGESNEQFF. Filled out from reference TRBV28 and TRBJ2-1, the complete variable domain reads DVKVTQSSRYLVKRTGEKVFLECVQDMDHENMFWYRQDPGLGLRLIYFSYDVKMKEKGDIPEGYSVSREKKERFSLILESASTNQTSMYLCASSLWVAGESNEQFFGPGTRLTVL.

The chain recombines TRBV4-2 with TRBJ1-5, with D unresolved. Germline assignment: CDR1 LGHNA and CDR2 YNFKEQ. Trimming took 4 bases from V and 5 from J, leaving 21 bases between them. CDR3 size: 17 residues. The CDR3 DNA sequence: TGTGCCAGCAGCCCCGCTGCAGGAGGGTATGGTGATCAGCCCCAGCATTTT. It translates to CASSPAAGGYGDQPQHF.

V is TRBV2 and J is TRBJ2-3; 7 nucleotides line up with TRBD2. The length of the CDR3 is 13 residues. Unmatched junction bases numbered 5, after V lost 7 bases and J lost 4 bases. Germline CDR1 reads SNHLY; CDR2 reads FYNNEI. For the CDR3, the DNA is TGTGCCAGCACCCAGGGAGGGGCAGATACGCAGTATTTT. This translates into CASTQGGADTQYF.

The V and J genes are TRBV6-6 and TRBJ1-4; 7 nucleotides agree with TRBD1. CDR1 is MNHNY and CDR2 is SVGAGI in the germline V gene (reference sequence). The CDR3 totals 15 residues. The trim removed 5 bases at V and 5 bases at J, leaving 8 bases unmatched. CDR3 loop: CASSVSGQLNEKLFF. In nucleotides, the CDR3 is TGTGCCAGCAGTGTCTCGGGACAGCTCAATGAAAAACTGTTTTTT.

The rearrangement links TRBV7-2 to TRBJ2-4, with a weak D call TRBD2 (5 bases). The V gene's germline CDR1 is SGHTA and CDR2 FQGNSA. V was clipped by 5 bases and J by 5 bases, with 13 bases between them. The CDR3 covers 14 residues. CDR3: CASSPVGSQNIQYF. For the CDR3, the DNA is TGTGCCAGCAGCCCGGTTGGGAGTCAAAACATTCAGTACTTC.

V is TRBV4-2 and J is TRBJ1-3; 7 nucleotides line up with TRBD1. V shed 1 base and J 2 bases; nucleotides not matched to a gene: 2. Per the germline V gene, CDR1 is LGHNA and CDR2 is YNFKEQ. The CDR3 loop spans 15 amino acids. The CDR3 loop reads CASSQGQGAGNTIYF. The CDR3 DNA reads as TGTGCCAGCAGCCAAGGGCAGGGGGCTGGAAACACCATATATTTT.

The V and J genes are TRBV30 and TRBJ1-6; D is perhaps TRBD1 (5 bases). The V and J ends lost 5 bases and 4 bases respectively, with 12 bases between them. Germline CDR1 reads GTSNPN; CDR2 reads SVGIG (reference sequence). This CDR3 spans 14 amino acids. CDR3 in amino acids: CAWGRQTYNSPLHF. The CDR3 nucleotides read TGTGCCTGGGGTAGACAGACGTATAATTCACCCCTCCACTTT.